This note documents a single T cell receptor beta chain sequence. TCRdb's copy holds only in-frame clones and misses some; the assay was immunoSEQ multiplex PCR. This repertoire shows 75,000 to 95,000 clones, 91% found once; its top ten account for over 0.7%. This sample was taken from a study of PD-L1 blockade in urothelial cancer. Study details: Blood was subjected to analysis at 3 weeks (second dose) and 6 weeks following treatment start.

Time point reported: peripheral blood 6 weeks after treatment start. Patients suffered from locally advanced or metastatic urothelial carcinoma. Between 1 and 8 samples, pretreatment and on-treatment, were given by each patient. The sequence was obtained from an elderly woman with urothelial cancer. The sample was PBMCs, taken around atezolizumab (anti-PD-L1) treatment.

Written as DNA, the CDR3 is TGTGCCAGCAGGCCCTCAGGGGTAGCCTACGAGCAGTACTTC. Translation: CASRPSGVAYEQYF. The chain couples TRBV2 to TRBJ2-7, with D tentatively TRBD1 (6 bases). The germline V gene has CDR1 SNHLY and CDR2 FYNNEI. This CDR3 has 14 residues. V gave up 6 bases and J gave up 2 bases, with 14 bases separating them. Based on the CDR3 plus reference TRBV2 and TRBJ2-7, the full variable domain is EPEVTQTPSHQVTQMGQEVILRCVPISNHLYFYWYRQILGQKVEFLVSFYNNEISEKSEIFDDQFSVERPDGSNFTLKIRSTKLEDSAMYFCASRPSGVAYEQYFGPGTRLTVT.